This T cell receptor beta chain was recorded in a study of T cell changes during pregnancy in multiple sclerosis. The CDR3 totals 13 residues. Germline V gives CDR1 SGHTA, CDR2 FQGTGA. Assay used: immunoSEQ multiplex PCR; TCRdb lists only in-frame clones, some missing. Of about 40,000 clones listed, more than 85% were seen once; the top ten hold about 8%. This sample comprised CD8+ T cells from peripheral blood mononuclear cells, obtained before pregnancy. The sequence was obtained from a female donor with multiple sclerosis, enrolled in a pregnancy study. V and J are TRBV7-3 and TRBJ2-5, with a weak D call TRBD1 (5 bases). The DNA end is a closer match to TRBJ2-7, so the J assignment may be wrong. The CDR3 region is CAVSRGSGDEQYF. The CDR3 DNA reads as TGTGCCGTTTCTAGGGGATCTGGAGACGAGCAGTACTTC.